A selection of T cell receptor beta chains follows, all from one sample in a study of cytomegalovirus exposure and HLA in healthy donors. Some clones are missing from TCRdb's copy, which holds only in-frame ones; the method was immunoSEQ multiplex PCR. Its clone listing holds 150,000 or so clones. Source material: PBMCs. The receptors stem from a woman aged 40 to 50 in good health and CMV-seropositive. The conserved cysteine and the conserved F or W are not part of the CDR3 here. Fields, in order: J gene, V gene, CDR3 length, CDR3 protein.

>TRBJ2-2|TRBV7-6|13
ASTRGGAGTGELF
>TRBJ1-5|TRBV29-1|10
SVGQGNQPQH
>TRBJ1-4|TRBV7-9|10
ASSHGVAKLF
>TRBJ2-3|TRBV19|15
ASSVTGTRGMTDTQY
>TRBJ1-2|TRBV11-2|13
ASSLGQGDRWGYT
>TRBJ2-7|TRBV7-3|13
ASSLTGRAPYEQY
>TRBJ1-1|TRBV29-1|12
SVEGPGGNTEAF
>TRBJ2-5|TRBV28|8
ASSSGEQY
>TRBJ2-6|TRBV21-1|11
ASNSAGANVLT
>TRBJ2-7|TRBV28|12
ASRGEGRQGEQY
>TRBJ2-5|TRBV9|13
ASSVSVQQKETQY
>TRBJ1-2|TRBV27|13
ASSLLGQGVYGYT
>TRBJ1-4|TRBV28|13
ASSLSKGESEKLF
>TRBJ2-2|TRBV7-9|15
ASSQKGTGGYTGELF